Below are 6 T cell receptor beta chains sequenced from a single sample in a study of T-cell reconstitution after alpha-beta-depleted transplantation in children. Researchers prepared the TCRbeta library using unique molecular identifiers, the study reports. TCRdb reprocessed the PCR reads via MiXCR and lists one record per CDR3 protein. The table lists fewer than 550,000 distinct CDR3 sequences, about an eighth of them singletons. The material was PBMCs, mostly from graft donor cells, obtained 180 days after TCRalphabeta/CD19-depleted stem cell transplant. Receptors were obtained from a female patient aged 2 to 10 who had a stem cell transplant for aplastic anemia, so the T cells may come from the graft donor.

This clonotype was detected only a few times. The genes are TRBV29-1 and TRBJ2-1; D is ambiguous. V lost 3 bases to trimming and J lost 0 bases, with 9 bases between them. The V gene's germline CDR1 is SQVTM and CDR2 ANQGSEA. The CDR3 sequence is 14 residues long. The CDR3 sequence: CSVENQFSYNEQFF. DNA of the CDR3: TGCAGCGTTGAGAACCAGTTCTCCTACAATGAGCAGTTCTTC.

In this sample, this clonotype turned up many times. The V and J genes are TRBV5-6 and TRBJ1-1; a possible D gene is TRBD1 (6 bases). The CDR3 spans 16 residues. The V end lost 4 bases, the J end lost 0 bases, and 16 bases lay between the germline ends. Germline assignment: CDR1 SGHDT and CDR2 YYEEEE. The CDR3 nucleotides read TGTGCCAGCAGCCCCGATGGACAGACCTTGAACACTGAAGCTTTCTTT. This gives the protein CASSPDGQTLNTEAFF.

The chain is built from TRBV28 and TRBJ2-7; TRBD2 aligns across 8 bases. V trimming: 7 bases; J trimming: 1 base; junction bases outside the gene matches: 9. CDR3 size: 15 residues. Germline V gives CDR1 MDHEN, CDR2 SYDVKM. CDR3 residues: CASTDGLASSYEQYF. Written as DNA, the CDR3 is TGTGCCAGCACCGACGGACTAGCTTCATCCTACGAGCAGTACTTC. Using reference TRBV28 and TRBJ2-7 for the parts outside the CDR3, the full variable domain is DVKVTQSSRYLVKRTGEKVFLECVQDMDHENMFWYRQDPGLGLRLIYFSYDVKMKEKGDIPEGYSVSREKKERFSLILESASTNQTSMYLCASTDGLASSYEQYFGPGTRLTVT.

The J gene is TRBJ2-5, the V gene TRBV29-1; D not resolved. The CDR3 spans 14 residues. Germline values: CDR1 SQVTM, CDR2 ANQGSEA. The germline V and J ends were trimmed by 2 bases and 2 bases, with 12 bases remaining between them. The chain's CDR3 is CSVETWAGQETQYF. DNA of the CDR3: TGCAGCGTTGAAACCTGGGCAGGACAAGAGACCCAGTACTTC.

This clonotype was recorded a few times. V and J are TRBV4-1 and TRBJ1-1; no definite D call. The CDR3 is 17 residues long. V lost 1 base to trimming and J lost 3 bases, with 18 bases between them. Germline lookup yields CDR1 MGHRA and CDR2 YSYEKL. The CDR3 DNA sequence: TGCGCCAGCAGCCAAGTCAAATGGAGGAAGGTGTACACTGAAGCTTTCTTT. It specifies CASSQVKWRKVYTEAFF.

The chain employs TRBV7-9 and TRBJ2-7; D is possibly TRBD1 or TRBD2 (5 bases each). The CDR3 loop spans 14 amino acids. Trimming took 3 bases from V and 3 from J, leaving 12 bases between them. The germline V gene has CDR1 SEHNR and CDR2 FQNEAQ (reference sequence). This CDR3 reads CASSFGGMDYEQYV. The CDR3 nucleotides are TGTGCCAGCAGCTTTGGGGGAATGGACTACGAGCAGTACGTC.